These 28 T cell receptor beta chains were sequenced from one sample in a study of identical twins. One entry per CDR3 protein, called by TCRdb with MiXCR from the 5' RACE reads. The sample contains 350,000 or so distinct CDR3 sequences, approximately 9.1% of which appear only once. The sample taken for sequencing was naive T cells sorted from blood. The receptors originated from a woman aged 45 to 65 in good health.

This clonotype was detected a few times. The gene calls are TRBV4-2 and TRBJ2-2; the D is unclear. Germline V CDR1 and CDR2: LGHNA, YNFKEQ. The CDR3 is 15 amino acids. Between the trimmed V and J ends, which lost 0 bases and 9 bases, there was a span of 14 bases. The CDR3 coding sequence is TGTGCCAGCAGCCAAGATAGAGAACCGATCCGGGAGCTGTTTTTT. This encodes CASSQDREPIRELFF.

This clonotype came up many times. V usage is TRBV28 and J usage is TRBJ1-2; D is uncertain. The V gene's germline CDR1 is MDHEN and CDR2 SYDVKM. The V end was cut by 8 bases, the J end by 2 bases, with 12 bases between. The CDR3 runs 13 residues. Written as DNA, the CDR3 is TGTGCCAGCGGCAAGGAGACAAACTATGGCTACACCTTC. It is translated as CASGKETNYGYTF.

This chain connects TRBV2 to TRBJ1-1; D unclear. Germline-derived CDR1 and CDR2 are SNHLY and FYNNEI. The CDR3 is 14 amino acids. V lost 4 bases and J 0 bases, leaving 9 bases between the germline ends. The CDR3 here is CASSGFGVNTEAFF. The CDR3 DNA reads as TGTGCCAGCAGTGGGTTTGGGGTGAACACTGAAGCTTTCTTT.

This clonotype was observed at least ten times. One junction end disagrees with the germline gene, perhaps due to a read error. The chain recombines TRBV12-3 or TRBV12-4 with TRBJ2-7; D is unclear. The CDR3 runs 11 residues. CDR3 amino acids: CASSLAHEQYF. The CDR3 DNA reads as TGTGCCAGCAGCTTAGCCCACGAGCAGTACTTC.

Many counts were recorded for this clonotype. The J gene is TRBJ2-1, the V gene TRBV24-1; 10 bases map to TRBD2. J lost 15 bases, V lost 1 base, and 8 bases had no gene match. The germline CDR1 and CDR2 sequences are KGHDR and SFDVKD. This CDR3 has 14 amino acids. CDR3 in DNA: TGTGCCACCAGTGATTTTGCGGCTAGCGGGAGACTGTTCTTC. This sequence encodes CATSDFAASGRLFF.

This clonotype has at least ten counts. The CDR3: CASRSLPGEQYF. Here the CDR3 DNA reads TGCGCCAGCAGGTCTCTACCGGGCGAGCAGTACTTC. The J gene is TRBJ2-7, the V gene TRBV4-1, with D unclear. CDR1 MGHRA and CDR2 YSYEKL come from the germline V gene. V lost 6 bases and J lost 6, with 12 bases in between. This CDR3 region has 12 residues.

This clonotype was detected many times. The rearrangement links TRBV12-3 or TRBV12-4 to TRBJ1-4; D ambiguous. Trimming took 7 bases from V and 8 from J, leaving 8 bases between them. The CDR3 totals 11 residues. Written as DNA, the CDR3 is TGTGCCAGCACCCCGGGAGAAAAACTGTTTTTT. Protein sequence: CASTPGEKLFF.

The J gene is TRBJ2-7, the V gene TRBV10-1, with D perhaps matching TRBD2 (6 bases). Germline values: CDR1 WNHNN, CDR2 SYGVQD (reference sequence). CDR3 length equals 13 residues. V gave up 6 bases and J gave up 5 bases, with 14 bases separating them. CDR3 amino acids: CASRFTGEDEQYV. The CDR3 bases are TGCGCCAGCAGATTTACGGGAGAAGACGAGCAGTACGTC.

The chain links TRBV30 to TRBJ1-2; a possible D gene is TRBD1 (6 bases). V was clipped by 2 bases and J by 3 bases, with 7 bases between them. This CDR3 is built from 12 residues. The germline V gene encodes CDR1 GTSNPN and CDR2 SVGIG (reference sequence). The CDR3 loop reads CAWSPGDYGYTF. The DNA of the CDR3 is TGTGCCTGGAGTCCAGGGGACTATGGCTACACCTTC.

This sequence joins TRBV5-6 and TRBJ2-2; 13 bases fit TRBD2. The J segment lost 5 bases and the V segment lost 3 bases, leaving 7 bases of the junction unmatched. Germline loops: CDR1 SGHDT, CDR2 YYEEEE. The CDR3 runs 17 residues. CDR3 residues: CASSSGLAGDHTGELFF. In nucleotides, the CDR3 is TGTGCCAGCAGCTCTGGACTAGCGGGAGATCATACCGGGGAGCTGTTTTTT.

V is TRBV27 and J is TRBJ2-3; D remains unclear. The germline V gene has CDR1 MNHEY and CDR2 SMNVEV (reference sequence). This CDR3 has 18 amino acids. V lost 5 bases and J 4 bases, leaving 25 bases between the germline ends. CDR3 sequence reads: CASSPSLVRRQHADTQYF. The CDR3 region has the DNA TGTGCCAGCAGTCCATCCCTCGTCAGAAGACAACATGCAGATACGCAGTATTTT.

The rearrangement links TRBV3-1 to TRBJ2-3; 7 bases match TRBD2. Losses at the gene ends were 1 base for V and 5 bases for J; bases not matched to a gene: 6. CDR3 size: 15 residues. Germline assignment: CDR1 LGHDT and CDR2 YNNKEL (reference sequence). CDR3 protein: CASSQGREVLDTQYF. The DNA for the CDR3 is TGTGCCAGCAGCCAAGGACGGGAGGTACTAGATACGCAGTATTTT.

V gene TRBV11-3 combines with J gene TRBJ2-7, with 12 bases identical to TRBD1. Per germline, CDR1 SGHNT and CDR2 YENEEA. The CDR3 has 15 residues. Trimming at V came to 4 bases and at J to 4 bases, leaving 5 bases not matched to a gene. CDR3 protein: CASSWGTGGQYEQYF. The CDR3 DNA is TGTGCCAGCAGCTGGGGGACAGGGGGCCAGTACGAGCAGTACTTC.

This chain connects TRBV20-1 to TRBJ2-1; no clear D. The germline V and J ends were trimmed by 0 bases and 0 bases, with 12 bases remaining between them. Germline V gene sequence: CDR1 DFQATT, CDR2 SNEGSKA (reference sequence). The CDR3 is 16 amino acids. CDR3 in DNA: TGCAGTGCTAGAGATCTTGGCGGAGACTCCTACAATGAGCAGTTCTTC. Protein product: CSARDLGGDSYNEQFF.

The sample holds a few counts of this clonotype. The CDR3 here is CASGTAPDNEQFF. CDR3 in DNA: TGTGCCAGTGGGACAGCTCCCGACAATGAGCAGTTCTTC. The chain uses TRBV2 and TRBJ2-1; 7 nucleotides line up with TRBD1. J gave up 5 bases and V 9 bases, and 7 bases lay outside the gene matches. CDR1 is SNHLY, CDR2 FYNNEI, per germline. The CDR3 runs to 13 residues.

The table lists this clonotype with many counts. The chain couples TRBV6-5 to TRBJ1-1; 12 nucleotides agree with TRBD1. Germline values: CDR1 MNHEY, CDR2 SVGAGI. This CDR3 comprises 16 residues. V dropped 5 bases and J dropped 10; count of bases not matched to a gene: 14. The CDR3 DNA follows: TGTGCCAGCAGTGATTCCTTGGGACAGGGGGCCGGCAGAGCTTTCTTT. The encoded protein is CASSDSLGQGAGRAFF.

This clonotype was recorded a few times. This chain links TRBV29-1 with TRBJ1-3, with D possibly being TRBD1 (5 bases). CDR3 size: 12 residues. CDR1 is SQVTM and CDR2 is ANQGSEA in the germline V gene. V shed 4 bases and J shed 8 bases, with 12 bases lying between them. CDR3 in amino acids: CSVAGGPDTIYF. CDR3 nucleotide sequence: TGCAGCGTTGCGGGGGGTCCTGACACCATATATTTT.

This clonotype appeared many times. The chain couples TRBV2 to TRBJ2-1; no reliable D call. With 0 bases removed from V and 10 bases from J, the gap between germline ends came to 19 bases. Per germline, CDR1 SNHLY and CDR2 FYNNEI. The CDR3 has 16 residues. Written as DNA, the CDR3 is TGTGCCAGCAGTGAAGCGCCCAATTGGCCCCAAATAGAGCAGTTCTTC. It specifies CASSEAPNWPQIEQFF. The variable domain in full, completed from reference TRBV2 and TRBJ2-1, reads EPEVTQTPSHQVTQMGQEVILRCVPISNHLYFYWYRQILGQKVEFLVSFYNNEISEKSEIFDDQFSVERPDGSNFTLKIRSTKLEDSAMYFCASSEAPNWPQIEQFFGPGTRLTVL.

With regard to this clonotype: One end of the junction fails to match germline, which may point to a read error. The V gene is TRBV5-1, the J gene TRBJ2-7; the match to TRBD1 covers 8 bases. The CDR3 totals 14 residues. CDR1 and CDR2 from the germline V gene are SGHRS and YFSETQ. CDR3 in DNA: TGCGCCAGCAGCATAGGACAGGGAGATTACGAGCCGTACTTC. Translated: CASSIGQGDYEPYF. The full variable domain, rest sourced from reference TRBV5-1 and TRBJ2-7, is KAGVTQTPRYLIKTRGQQVTLSCSPISGHRSVSWYQQTPGQGLQFLFEYFSETQRNKGNFPGRFSGRQFSNSRSEMNVSTLELGDSALYLCASSIGQGDYEPYFGPGTRLTVT.

The chain combines TRBV5-1 with TRBJ1-2; D uncertain. V shed 3 bases and J shed 1 base, with 10 bases lying between them. CDR1 is SGHRS, CDR2 YFSETQ, per germline. The length of the CDR3 is 14 residues. As DNA, the CDR3 is TGCGCCAGCAGCTCCTCGGGAGTTAACTATGGCTACACCTTC. Protein: CASSSSGVNYGYTF.

This clonotype was found many times. This chain joins TRBV12-3 or TRBV12-4 and TRBJ1-2; D unclear. The V gene lost 6 bases and the J gene lost 2 bases, with 7 bases spanning the gap. The CDR3 runs to 12 residues. Here the CDR3 reads CASSSGNYGYTF. In DNA, the CDR3 is TGTGCCAGCAGCTCGGGGAACTATGGCTACACCTTC.

In this sample, this clonotype turned up many times. This chain joins TRBV3-1 and TRBJ2-3, with 8 positions matching TRBD2. Germline-derived CDR1 and CDR2 are LGHDT and YNNKEL (reference sequence). V was clipped by 5 bases and J by 4 bases; unmatched bases: 5. CDR3 length equals 14 residues. The CDR3 here is CASSTGRAADTQYF. CDR3 sequence (DNA): TGTGCCAGCAGCACCGGGAGGGCCGCAGATACGCAGTATTTT.

This clonotype was seen more than once but under ten times. The chain links TRBV4-1 to TRBJ2-1; D call uncertain. The CDR3 runs to 12 residues. V dropped 1 base and J dropped 9 bases, with 7 bases sitting between them. Germline values: CDR1 MGHRA, CDR2 YSYEKL. The CDR3 is CASSQGATEQFF. The CDR3 DNA follows: TGCGCCAGCAGCCAAGGAGCAACTGAGCAGTTCTTC.

This sequence joins TRBV7-8 and TRBJ2-5; 9 bases line up with TRBD1. This CDR3 has 16 amino acids. V was clipped by 5 bases and J by 5 bases; unmatched bases: 12. From germline, CDR1 is SGHVS and CDR2 FQNEAQ. The CDR3 here is CASSGLDRGLLETQYF. CDR3 DNA sequence: TGTGCCAGCAGCGGACTCGACAGGGGGTTACTGGAGACCCAGTACTTC.

The chain carries TRBV18 and TRBJ2-7; 11 nucleotides line up with TRBD2. The junction had 7 bases not matched to a gene; V was cut back by 3 bases and J by 3 bases. CDR1 and CDR2 from the germline V gene are KGHSH and LQKENI. The CDR3 totals 16 residues. The chain's CDR3 is CASSPLSGRDYYEQYF. CDR3 nucleotides: TGTGCCAGCTCACCCCTTAGCGGGAGGGACTACTACGAGCAGTACTTC.

This clonotype has a count of ten or more. The chain recombines TRBV6-5 with TRBJ2-3, with D possibly matching TRBD2 (6 bases). The ends were cut back, 4 bases at V and 9 bases at J, with 17 bases in the middle. The CDR3 spans 14 residues. Per germline, CDR1 MNHEY and CDR2 SVGAGI. CDR3 amino acids: CASSSAGNEMTQYF. In DNA, the CDR3 is TGTGCCAGCAGTTCGGCGGGGAATGAGATGACGCAGTATTTT.

The chain couples TRBV12-3 or TRBV12-4 to TRBJ2-7; D is perhaps TRBD1 or TRBD2 (5 bases each). The germline V and J ends were trimmed by 7 bases and 2 bases, with 9 bases remaining between them. This CDR3 spans 12 amino acids. The CDR3 here is CASTLGPYEQYF. CDR3 bases: TGTGCCAGCACCTTGGGACCCTACGAGCAGTACTTC.

The rearrangement uses TRBV5-1 and TRBJ2-5; D may correspond to TRBD1 or TRBD2 (6 bases each). V lost 0 bases to trimming and J lost 4 bases, with 13 bases between them. The CDR3 is made up of 15 amino acids. CDR1 and CDR2 from the germline V gene are SGHRS and YFSETQ. The CDR3 sequence is CASSLAEGEVETQYF. CDR3 DNA sequence: TGCGCCAGCAGCTTGGCCGAGGGGGAGGTAGAGACCCAGTACTTC.